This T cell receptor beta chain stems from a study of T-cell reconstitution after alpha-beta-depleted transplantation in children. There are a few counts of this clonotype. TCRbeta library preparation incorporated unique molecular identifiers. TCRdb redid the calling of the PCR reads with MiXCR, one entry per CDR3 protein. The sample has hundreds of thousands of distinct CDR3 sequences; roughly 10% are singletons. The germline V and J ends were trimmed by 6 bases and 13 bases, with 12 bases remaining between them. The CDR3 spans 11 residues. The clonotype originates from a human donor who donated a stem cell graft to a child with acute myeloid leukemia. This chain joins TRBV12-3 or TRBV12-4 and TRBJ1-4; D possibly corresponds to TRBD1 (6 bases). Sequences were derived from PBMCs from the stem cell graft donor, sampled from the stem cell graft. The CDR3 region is CASSPGQLLFF. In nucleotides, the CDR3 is TGTGCCAGCAGCCCAGGACAGCTACTGTTTTTT.